This T cell receptor (beta chain) was sequenced for a study of T cell repertoires in cytomegalovirus infection. The sample holds many counts of this clonotype. The germline V gene has CDR1 LNHDA and CDR2 SQIVND (reference sequence). The CDR3 sequence is 16 residues long. Trimming cost V 3 bases and J 4 bases; bases outside gene matches: 10. TCRdb independently ran MiXCR on the reads; one entry per CDR3 protein. The table has about 250,000 distinct CDR3 sequences, 6.5% seen once; the top ten hold 5.5% to 6.5%. The sample consisted of PBMCs. This receptor was obtained from a human donor in good health (CMV status not recorded). Some clones in this sample may be carry-over from other donors' samples. The V call is TRBV19, the J call TRBJ2-7; 9 nucleotides line up with TRBD1. The CDR3 region is CASSMSGQGPLYEQYF. CDR3 nucleotide sequence: TGTGCCAGTAGTATGTCCGGACAGGGGCCTTTGTACGAGCAGTACTTC. The full variable domain, its missing parts supplied by reference TRBV19 and TRBJ2-7, is DGGITQSPKYLFRKEGQNVTLSCEQNLNHDAMYWYRQDPGQGLRLIYYSQIVNDFQKGDIAEGYSVSREKKESFPLTVTSAQKNPTAFYLCASSMSGQGPLYEQYFGPGTRLTVT.